This TCR beta chain was identified in a study of identical twins. This clonotype was detected a few times. CDR3 length: 14 amino acids. Germline lookup yields CDR1 SGDLS and CDR2 YYNGEE. The ends lost 4 bases at V and 5 bases at J; junction bases unmatched: 7. TCRdb reanalysed the 5' RACE reads using MiXCR and keeps one entry per CDR3 protein. Among approximately 600,000 distinct CDR3 sequences listed, under 8.5% were seen once. These data were also reused for a study on yellow fever vaccine responses in identical twins.

The genes are TRBV9 and TRBJ2-7, with 9 positions matching TRBD1. Sequencing input: PBMCs. This sequence originates from a woman between 18 and 29 years old in good health. DNA for the CDR3: TGTGCCAGCAGCACGACACAGGGGGCGAACGAGCAGTACTTC. It translates to CASSTTQGANEQYF.